Following are 32 T cell receptor beta chains from one sample sequenced in a study of cytomegalovirus exposure and HLA in healthy donors. Libraries were prepared by immunoSEQ multiplex PCR; TCRdb keeps only in-frame clonotypes and omits some of them. The table includes about 140,000 clones, approximately 80% detected once. What was sequenced was PBMCs. These receptors were taken from a man between 25 and 39 years old in good health and CMV-seropositive.

The chain links TRBV19 to TRBJ2-1; the match to TRBD1 covers 9 bases. The V and J ends lost 5 bases and 10 bases, in that order; junction bases with no gene match: 12. Germline V gene data show CDR1 as LNHDA and CDR2 as SQIVND (reference sequence). This CDR3 is 15 amino acids long. The chain's CDR3 is CASSLQGAGFGEQFF. The CDR3 DNA is TGTGCCAGTAGTTTACAGGGGGCGGGTTTTGGCGAGCAGTTCTTC. Using reference TRBV19 and TRBJ2-1 for the parts outside the CDR3, the full variable domain is DGGITQSPKYLFRKEGQNVTLSCEQNLNHDAMYWYRQDPGQGLRLIYYSQIVNDFQKGDIAEGYSVSREKKESFPLTVTSAQKNPTAFYLCASSLQGAGFGEQFFGPGTRLTVL.

This clone has a single count. The chain couples TRBV10-1 to TRBJ2-1; 9 bases align to TRBD1. The trim removed 3 bases at V and 4 bases at J, leaving 1 base unmatched. The CDR3 extends over 14 amino acids. Germline values: CDR1 WNHNN, CDR2 SYGVQD (reference sequence). CDR3 loop: CASSDGTGYNEQFF. CDR3 DNA: TGCGCCAGCAGTGATGGGACAGGGTACAATGAGCAGTTCTTC.

This chain connects TRBV5-1 to TRBJ1-4, with D uncertain. This CDR3 region has 15 residues. The V gene's germline CDR1 is SGHRS and CDR2 YFSETQ. V dropped 5 bases and J dropped 3 bases, with 14 bases sitting between them. In DNA, the CDR3 is TGCGCCAGCAGTAAAACGAGAGGAGCTAATGAAAAACTGTTTTTT. This codes for CASSKTRGANEKLFF.

The J gene is TRBJ2-7, the V gene TRBV29-1; D is ambiguous. The V gene lost 6 bases and the J gene lost 6 bases, with 15 bases spanning the gap. Germline lookup yields CDR1 SQVTM and CDR2 ANQGSEA. The CDR3 is 12 amino acids. The CDR3 loop reads CSVAVEAREQYF. CDR3 coding DNA: TGCAGCGTAGCCGTCGAGGCCCGCGAGCAGTACTTC.

This clone has at least ten counts. The chain uses TRBV4-2 and TRBJ2-5; 10 nucleotides agree with TRBD1. This CDR3 comprises 15 residues. CDR1 and CDR2 from the germline V gene are LGHNA and YNFKEQ. With V trimmed by 3 bases and J by 4 bases, 5 bases remained unmatched. CDR3 bases: TGTGCCAGCAGCCACTCCGGGACAGGGGTAGAGACCCAGTACTTC. As protein: CASSHSGTGVETQYF.

The chain joins TRBV4-1 to TRBJ2-7; 9 bases align to TRBD1. V shed 0 bases and J 3 bases; nucleotides not matched to a gene: 12. The CDR3 extends over 18 amino acids. Germline V gene lookup returns CDR1 MGHRA and CDR2 YSYEKL. CDR3 residues: CASSQDRGSTGGIYEQYF. CDR3 coding DNA: TGCGCCAGCAGCCAAGATCGGGGATCGACAGGGGGAATCTACGAGCAGTACTTC.

This clone was recorded a few times. The rearrangement joins TRBV29-1 to TRBJ2-7; the match to TRBD1 covers 11 bases. V lost 7 bases to trimming and J lost 7 bases; unmatched junction nucleotides: 6. The CDR3 spans 12 residues. Germline values: CDR1 SQVTM, CDR2 ANQGSEA. CDR3 in amino acids: CSAGQGAGEQYF. For the CDR3, the DNA is TGCAGCGCTGGACAGGGGGCCGGTGAGCAGTACTTC.

The V gene is TRBV19, the J gene TRBJ1-2, with 9 bases aligning to TRBD1. The germline V gene has CDR1 LNHDA and CDR2 SQIVND (reference sequence). The CDR3 is 15 residues long. V trimming: 8 bases; J trimming: 1 base; junction bases outside the gene matches: 8. CDR3 in amino acids: CASWPGTGNNYGYTF. CDR3 nucleotide sequence: TGTGCCAGTTGGCCCGGGACAGGGAATAACTATGGCTACACCTTC.

The gene calls are TRBV15 and TRBJ2-7; maybe TRBD2 (6 bases). This CDR3 is built from 15 residues. V was cut by 0 bases and J by 4 bases, with 13 bases left in between. In germline, CDR1 is LNHNV, CDR2 YYDKDF (reference sequence). CDR3 residues: CATSRDQREEYEQYF. In nucleotides, the CDR3 is TGTGCCACCAGCAGAGATCAAAGGGAGGAGTACGAGCAGTACTTC.

The chain links TRBV27 to TRBJ1-5, with D unresolved. Trimming took 5 bases from V and 0 from J, leaving 11 bases between them. The CDR3 runs to 15 residues. Germline CDR1 and CDR2: MNHEY and SMNVEV (reference sequence). Here the CDR3 reads CASSPRGYSNQPQHF. The CDR3 nucleotides are TGTGCCAGCAGTCCCCGAGGGTATAGCAATCAGCCCCAGCATTTT.

This rearrangement joins TRBV9 to TRBJ2-1; possibly TRBD2 for D (5 bases). The CDR3 totals 16 residues. V dropped 0 bases and J dropped 2 bases, with 12 bases sitting between them. CDR1 and CDR2 from the germline V gene are SGDLS and YYNGEE. Here the CDR3 DNA reads TGTGCCAGCAGCGTAGGAACGGTGACTACCTACAATGAGCAGTTCTTC. The encoded protein is CASSVGTVTTYNEQFF.

Concerning this clone: Compared with germline, one end of the junction differs, possibly owing to a read error. The V call is TRBV18, the J call TRBJ2-1, with D tentatively TRBD1 (8 bases). CDR1 and CDR2 (germline): KGHSH, LQKENI. The CDR3 is 15 residues long. CDR3 loop: CASSPQGGDYNEQFF. In DNA form, the CDR3 reads TGTGCCAGCTCTCCACAGGGGGGGGACTACAATGAGCAGTTCTTC.

This clone was picked up one time. The J gene is TRBJ2-1, the V gene TRBV10-3; perhaps TRBD1 as D (5 bases). Deletions cut 7 bases from V and 0 bases from J, with 16 bases between. CDR3 size: 16 residues. The germline V gene encodes CDR1 ENHRY and CDR2 SYGVKD. CDR3 in DNA: TGTGCCATCACTCCAGGGTACCCAAGCTCCTACAATGAGCAGTTCTTC. Amino acids: CAITPGYPSSYNEQFF.

The gene calls are TRBV2 and TRBJ2-7; no clear D. CDR1 is SNHLY, CDR2 FYNNEI, per germline. V lost 7 bases, J lost 0 bases, and 4 bases lay in between. The CDR3 spans 11 residues. The CDR3 bases are TGTGCCAGCACCCTCTCCTACGAGCAGTACTTC. Translation gives CASTLSYEQYF.

V is TRBV30 and J is TRBJ1-3; D not certain. Deletions cut 1 base from V and 2 bases from J, with 12 bases between. The CDR3 sequence is 15 residues long. Germline V CDR1 and CDR2: GTSNPN, SVGIG (reference sequence). In DNA form, the CDR3 reads TGTGCCTGGAGTGCCCTAGGTGGCCCTGGAAACACCATATATTTT. As protein: CAWSALGGPGNTIYF. Variable domain in full (rest from reference TRBV30 and TRBJ1-3): SQTIHQWPATLVQPVGSPLSLECTVEGTSNPNLYWYRQAAGRGLQLLFYSVGIGQISSEVPQNLSASRPQDRQFILSSKKLLLSDSGFYLCAWSALGGPGNTIYFGEGSWLTVV.

The V call is TRBV6-1, the J call TRBJ2-7; tentative D call: TRBD1 (6 bases). The CDR3 has 15 residues. Germline CDR1 is MNHNS and CDR2 is SASEGT. Trimming stripped 7 bases from V and 0 bases from J, with 16 bases between. The CDR3 loop reads CASKEQGMGSYEQYF. CDR3 nucleotides: TGTGCCAGCAAAGAACAGGGTATGGGCTCCTACGAGCAGTACTTC.

This clone was observed once. The chain employs TRBV29-1 and TRBJ2-1; 8 bases align to TRBD1. This CDR3 is built from 19 residues. The V and J ends lost 2 bases and 1 base, in that order; junction bases with no gene match: 16. Per the germline V gene, CDR1 is SQVTM and CDR2 is ANQGSEA. The CDR3 spells CSVERGEQGVVRSYNEQFF. Written as DNA, the CDR3 is TGCAGCGTTGAAAGGGGGGAACAGGGGGTGGTAAGGTCCTACAATGAGCAGTTCTTC.

This chain connects TRBV5-8 to TRBJ2-2; TRBD1 might be the D (6 bases). The CDR3 runs to 16 residues. The V and J ends lost 0 bases and 1 base respectively, with 10 bases between them. Germline lookup yields CDR1 SGHTS and CDR2 YDEGEE. The CDR3 DNA reads as TGTGCCAGCAGCTTGGAGGTCAGGGGGAACACCGGGGAGCTGTTTTTT. Translated, it gives CASSLEVRGNTGELFF.

V is TRBV2 and J is TRBJ2-1; 14 bases agree with TRBD2. CDR1 is SNHLY, CDR2 FYNNEI, per germline. V gave up 2 bases and J gave up 8 bases; unmatched junction bases: 5. This CDR3 region has 16 residues. The CDR3 DNA reads TGTGCCAGCAGTGAAAGCGGGACTAGCGGGAGCTATGAGCAGTTCTTC. Its translation: CASSESGTSGSYEQFF.

The gene calls are TRBV6-6 and TRBJ2-7, with TRBD2 matching 8 bases. The CDR3 contains 14 residues. From germline, CDR1 is MNHNY and CDR2 SVGAGI (reference sequence). The trim removed 5 bases at V and 2 bases at J, leaving 5 bases unmatched. The CDR3 nucleotides read TGTGCCAGCAGTCCCCGGGGGGGAGCCTACGAGCAGTACTTC. Translation: CASSPRGGAYEQYF.

The genes are TRBV10-2 and TRBJ2-7; maybe TRBD2 (6 bases). The CDR3 length is 13 residues. With 10 bases removed from V and 7 bases from J, the gap between germline ends came to 20 bases. The germline CDR1 and CDR2 sequences are WSHSY and SAAADI. The CDR3 region has the DNA TGCGCCACTATAGACCGGGGGAAAGGAGAGCAGTACTTC. This gives the protein CATIDRGKGEQYF.

The J gene is TRBJ2-7, the V gene TRBV5-1, with 9 nucleotides matching TRBD1. V was pared by 0 bases and J by 4 bases, with 8 bases of the junction left unmatched. This CDR3 has 16 residues. Germline-derived CDR1 and CDR2 are SGHRS and YFSETQ. CDR3 amino acids: CASSLGRTGDIYEQYF. DNA for the CDR3: TGCGCCAGCAGCTTGGGTAGGACAGGGGATATTTACGAGCAGTACTTC.

This chain links TRBV6-6 with TRBJ1-2; TRBD1 agrees at 7 bases. The germline V gene encodes CDR1 MNHNY and CDR2 SVGAGI (reference sequence). This CDR3 contains 13 residues. Trimming removed 9 bases from V and 3 bases from J; junction bases left unmatched: 7. The CDR3 DNA sequence: TGTGCCAGTACAGGGGAAGTCGACTATGGCTACACCTTC. It encodes CASTGEVDYGYTF.

The J gene is TRBJ2-7, the V gene TRBV30; the match to TRBD2 covers 10 bases. Germline V lookup: CDR1 GTSNPN, CDR2 SVGIG (reference sequence). The CDR3 loop spans 14 amino acids. V was pared by 1 base and J by 7 bases, with 7 bases of the junction left unmatched. The chain's CDR3 is CAWSGGAGGREQYF. The CDR3 DNA is TGTGCCTGGAGTGGCGGAGCGGGAGGGAGGGAGCAGTACTTC.

The chain is built from TRBV6-6 and TRBJ2-2; D is unclear. Looked up from germline, CDR1 is MNHNY and CDR2 is SVGAGI (reference sequence). This CDR3 is 15 amino acids long. V dropped 4 bases and J dropped 1 base, with 10 bases sitting between them. In DNA, the CDR3 is TGTGCCAGCAGTTCCGCCGACATGAACACCGGGGAGCTGTTTTTT. Its protein is CASSSADMNTGELFF.

The V and J genes are TRBV18 and TRBJ1-3, with 7 positions matching TRBD1. The CDR3 runs 16 residues. The ends lost 2 bases at V and 0 bases at J; junction bases unmatched: 4. CDR1 KGHSH and CDR2 LQKENI come from the germline V gene. The CDR3 DNA is TGTGCCAGCTCACCAGACAGGGCCGTCTCTGGAAACACCATATATTTT. Amino acids: CASSPDRAVSGNTIYF.

The chain links TRBV5-6 to TRBJ1-3; D unclear. The V gene's germline CDR1 is SGHDT and CDR2 YYEEEE. Deletions cut 1 base from V and 0 bases from J, with 14 bases between. The CDR3 is 17 amino acids. CDR3 sequence (DNA): TGTGCCAGCAGCTTGCGTTGGGAACTAGGCTCTGGAAACACCATATATTTT. It translates to CASSLRWELGSGNTIYF.

V gene TRBV18 combines with J gene TRBJ2-7; no clear D gene. CDR3 length equals 13 residues. V was shortened by 2 bases and J by 3 bases, with 8 bases between the two germline ends. Germline CDR1 is KGHSH and CDR2 is LQKENI. CDR3 in amino acids: CASSPGQDYEQYF. The CDR3 region has the DNA TGTGCCAGCTCACCAGGGCAAGACTACGAGCAGTACTTC.

The table lists this clone with a few counts. The chain is built from TRBV7-9 and TRBJ2-1; 10 nucleotides align to TRBD2. Germline V CDR1 and CDR2: SEHNR, FQNEAQ (reference sequence). V shed 2 bases and J 5 bases; nucleotides not matched to a gene: 6. The CDR3 has 16 residues. For the CDR3, the DNA is TGTGCCAGCAGCTTAAGGCTAGCGGGAGAGCACAATGAGCAGTTCTTC. Its translation is CASSLRLAGEHNEQFF.

The gene calls are TRBV5-4 and TRBJ2-6; 8 bases agree with TRBD1. With V trimmed by 5 bases and J by 2 bases, 9 bases remained unmatched. Germline V lookup: CDR1 SGHNT, CDR2 YYREEE (reference sequence). The CDR3 totals 17 residues. Here the CDR3 DNA reads TGTGCCAGCAGTCGAAGCAGGGGGCCAGCTGGGGCCAACGTCCTGACTTTC. It is translated as CASSRSRGPAGANVLTF. Using reference TRBV5-4 and TRBJ2-6 for the parts outside the CDR3, the full variable domain is ETGVTQSPTHLIKTRGQQVTLRCSSQSGHNTVSWYQQALGQGPQFIFQYYREEENGRGNFPPRFSGLQFPNYSSELNVNALELDDSALYLCASSRSRGPAGANVLTFGAGSRLTVL.

This chain connects TRBV11-2 to TRBJ2-7, with a tentative D call TRBD1 (5 bases). In germline, CDR1 is SGHAT, CDR2 FQNNGV. CDR3 length: 13 amino acids. The V and J ends lost 0 bases and 7 bases respectively, with 10 bases between them. CDR3 in amino acids: CASSLDRAGEQYF. In DNA form, the CDR3 reads TGTGCCAGCAGCTTAGACAGGGCCGGGGAGCAGTACTTC.

The rearrangement joins TRBV5-1 to TRBJ2-5; 11 positions match TRBD1. The trim removed 4 bases at V and 4 bases at J, leaving 9 bases unmatched. Germline V gene sequence: CDR1 SGHRS, CDR2 YFSETQ. The CDR3 sequence is 16 residues long. Written as DNA, the CDR3 is TGCGCCAGCAGCCTCACCGGGACAGGGGGGCGAGAGACCCAGTACTTC. Protein sequence: CASSLTGTGGRETQYF.